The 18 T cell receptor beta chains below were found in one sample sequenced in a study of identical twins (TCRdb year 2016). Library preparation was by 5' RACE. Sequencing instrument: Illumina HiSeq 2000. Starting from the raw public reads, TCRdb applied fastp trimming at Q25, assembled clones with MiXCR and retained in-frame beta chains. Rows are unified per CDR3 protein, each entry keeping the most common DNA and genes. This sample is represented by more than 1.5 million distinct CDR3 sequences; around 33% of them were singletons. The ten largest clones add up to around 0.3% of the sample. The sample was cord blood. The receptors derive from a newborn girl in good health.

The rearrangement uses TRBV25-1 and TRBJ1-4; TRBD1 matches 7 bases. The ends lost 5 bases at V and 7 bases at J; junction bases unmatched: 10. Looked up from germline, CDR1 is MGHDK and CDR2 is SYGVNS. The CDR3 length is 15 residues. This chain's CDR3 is CASSIQQGRGEKLFF. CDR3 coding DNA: TGTGCCAGCAGTATACAACAGGGGCGGGGTGAAAAACTGTTTTTT.

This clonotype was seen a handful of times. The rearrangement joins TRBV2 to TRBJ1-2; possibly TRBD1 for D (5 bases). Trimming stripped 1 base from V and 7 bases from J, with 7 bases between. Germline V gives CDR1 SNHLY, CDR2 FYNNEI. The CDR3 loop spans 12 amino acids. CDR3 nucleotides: TGTGCCAGCAGTGAAGTTGGGGGTGGCTACACCTTC. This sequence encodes CASSEVGGGYTF.

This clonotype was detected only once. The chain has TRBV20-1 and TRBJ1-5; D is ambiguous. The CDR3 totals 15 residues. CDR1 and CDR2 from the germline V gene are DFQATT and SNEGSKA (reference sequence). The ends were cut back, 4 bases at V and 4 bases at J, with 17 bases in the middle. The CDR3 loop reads CSAIGNSIMNQPQHF. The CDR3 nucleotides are TGCAGTGCTATAGGGAATTCAATAATGAATCAGCCCCAGCATTTT.

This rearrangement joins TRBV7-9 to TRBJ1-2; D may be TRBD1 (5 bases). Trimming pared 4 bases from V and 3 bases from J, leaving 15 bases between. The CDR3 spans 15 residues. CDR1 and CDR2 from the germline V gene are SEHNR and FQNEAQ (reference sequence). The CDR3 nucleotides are TGTGCCAGCAGCTCTACGAGGGACGGTGACTATGGCTACACCTTC. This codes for CASSSTRDGDYGYTF.

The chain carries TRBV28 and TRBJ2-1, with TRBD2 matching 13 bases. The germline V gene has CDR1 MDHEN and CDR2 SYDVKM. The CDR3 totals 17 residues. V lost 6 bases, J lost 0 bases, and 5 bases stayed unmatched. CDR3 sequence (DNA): TGTGCCAGCAGGGCTACTAGCGGGAGGGGCTCCTACAATGAGCAGTTCTTC. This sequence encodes CASRATSGRGSYNEQFF.

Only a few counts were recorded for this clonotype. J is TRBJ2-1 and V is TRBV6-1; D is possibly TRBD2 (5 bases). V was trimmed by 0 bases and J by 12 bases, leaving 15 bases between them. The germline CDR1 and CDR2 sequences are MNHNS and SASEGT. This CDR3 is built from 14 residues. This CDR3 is CASSEAVIGVGQFF. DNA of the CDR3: TGTGCCAGCAGTGAAGCGGTAATCGGGGTGGGGCAGTTCTTC.

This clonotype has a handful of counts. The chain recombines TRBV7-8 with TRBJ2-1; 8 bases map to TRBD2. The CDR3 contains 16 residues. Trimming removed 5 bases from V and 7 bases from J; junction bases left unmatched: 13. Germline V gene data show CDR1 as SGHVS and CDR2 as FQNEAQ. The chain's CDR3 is CASSPYRGGLRNEQFF. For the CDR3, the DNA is TGTGCCAGCAGCCCCTACCGGGGGGGCCTGAGAAATGAGCAGTTCTTC.

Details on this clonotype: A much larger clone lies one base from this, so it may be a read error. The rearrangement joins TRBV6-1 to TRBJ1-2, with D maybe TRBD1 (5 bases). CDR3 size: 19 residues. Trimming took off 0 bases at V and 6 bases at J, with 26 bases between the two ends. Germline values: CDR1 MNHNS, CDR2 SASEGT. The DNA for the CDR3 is TGTGCCAGCAGTGAAGCGCTTCTAGGCTTTCAGGGTCCAAACCATGGCTACACCTTC. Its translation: CASSEALLGFQGPNHGYTF.

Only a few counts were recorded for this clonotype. CDR3 protein: CASSLAFGGRTGELFF. The CDR3 DNA reads as TGCGCCAGCAGCTTGGCGTTCGGAGGGCGGACCGGGGAGCTGTTTTTT. The V and J genes are TRBV5-1 and TRBJ2-2, with D perhaps TRBD2 (6 bases). Trimming shortened V by 0 bases and J by 5 bases, and 14 bases separated the two germline ends. Looked up from germline, CDR1 is SGHRS and CDR2 is YFSETQ. This CDR3 region has 16 residues.

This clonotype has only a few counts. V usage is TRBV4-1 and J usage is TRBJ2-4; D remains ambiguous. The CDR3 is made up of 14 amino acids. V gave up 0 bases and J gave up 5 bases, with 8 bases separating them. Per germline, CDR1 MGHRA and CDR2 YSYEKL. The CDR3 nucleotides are TGCGCCAGCAGCCAAGAGCCCTGGGAAAACATTCAGTACTTC. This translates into CASSQEPWENIQYF.

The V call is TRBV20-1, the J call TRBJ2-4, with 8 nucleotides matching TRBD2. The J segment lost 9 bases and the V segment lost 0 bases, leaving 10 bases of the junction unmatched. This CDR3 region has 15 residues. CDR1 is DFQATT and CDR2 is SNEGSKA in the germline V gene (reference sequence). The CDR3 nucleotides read TGCAGTGCTAGAGATAGGCTAGCGGGTGCCGGCATTCAGTACTTC. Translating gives CSARDRLAGAGIQYF.

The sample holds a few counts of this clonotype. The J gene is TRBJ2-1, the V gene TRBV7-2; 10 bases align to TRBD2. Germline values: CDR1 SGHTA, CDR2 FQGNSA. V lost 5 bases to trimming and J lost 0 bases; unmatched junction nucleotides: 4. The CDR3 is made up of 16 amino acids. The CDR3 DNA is TGTGCCAGCAGCAGTAGCGGGAGGATCTCCTACAATGAGCAGTTCTTC. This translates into CASSSSGRISYNEQFF.

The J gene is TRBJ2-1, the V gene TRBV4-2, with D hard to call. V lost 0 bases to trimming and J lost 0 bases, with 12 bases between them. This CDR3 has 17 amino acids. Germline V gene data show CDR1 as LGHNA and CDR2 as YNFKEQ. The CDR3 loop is CASSQDLGSLSYNEQFF. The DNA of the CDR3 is TGTGCCAGCAGCCAAGATCTCGGTAGCCTCTCCTACAATGAGCAGTTCTTC.

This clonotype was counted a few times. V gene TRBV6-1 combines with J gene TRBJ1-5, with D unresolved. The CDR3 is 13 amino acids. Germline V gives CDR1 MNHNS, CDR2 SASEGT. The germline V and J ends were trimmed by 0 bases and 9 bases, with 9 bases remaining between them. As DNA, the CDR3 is TGTGCCAGCAGTGAAGCAGGGTATAGGCCCCAGCATTTT. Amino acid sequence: CASSEAGYRPQHF.

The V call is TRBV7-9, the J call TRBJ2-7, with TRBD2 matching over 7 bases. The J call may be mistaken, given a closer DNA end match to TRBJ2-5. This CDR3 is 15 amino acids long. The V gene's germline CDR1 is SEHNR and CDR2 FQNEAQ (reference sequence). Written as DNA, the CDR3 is TGTGCCAGCAGCTCGTCGGTTCTCGGGGAGGGGACCCAGTACTTC. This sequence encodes CASSSSVLGEGTQYF.

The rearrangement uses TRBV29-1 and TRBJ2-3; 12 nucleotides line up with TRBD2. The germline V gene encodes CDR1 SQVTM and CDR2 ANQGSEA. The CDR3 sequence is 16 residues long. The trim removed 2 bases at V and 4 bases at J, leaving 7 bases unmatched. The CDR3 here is CSVEPLAGGPADTQYF. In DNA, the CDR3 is TGCAGCGTTGAACCCCTAGCGGGAGGGCCTGCAGATACGCAGTATTTT.

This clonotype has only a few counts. In nucleotides, the CDR3 is TGTGCCAGCAGTTACTCGACAGGGGTGAACACTGAAGCTTTCTTT. It is translated as CASSYSTGVNTEAFF. This chain links TRBV6-2 or TRBV6-3 with TRBJ1-1; 8 bases align to TRBD1. Germline V CDR1 and CDR2: MNHEY, SVGEGT. The ends lost 0 bases at V and 0 bases at J; junction bases unmatched: 0. The CDR3 contains 15 residues.

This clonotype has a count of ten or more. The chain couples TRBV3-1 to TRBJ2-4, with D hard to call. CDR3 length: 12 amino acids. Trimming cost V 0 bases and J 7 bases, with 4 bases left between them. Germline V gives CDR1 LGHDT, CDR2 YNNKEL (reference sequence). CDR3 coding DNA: TGTGCCAGCAGCCAAGACAGGAACATTCAGTACTTC. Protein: CASSQDRNIQYF.